This TCR beta chain was obtained from a study of cytomegalovirus exposure and HLA in healthy donors. Researchers ran the PCR with 60 Vbeta and 13 Jbeta primers. The protocol was immunoSEQ multiplex PCR, while the TCRdb copy is restricted to in-frame clones and leaves out a portion. The table shows about 120,000 clones, with around 85% occurring only once. Details on this clone: Antigen specificity is unknown.

With 4 bases clipped from V and 4 bases from J, the junction kept 4 bases outside the gene matches. The V gene's germline CDR1 is GTSNPN and CDR2 SVGIG (reference sequence). This CDR3 has 14 residues. The study's findings and limits: There were 160 or so TCR beta chains listed as cytomegalovirus-associated.

The chain couples TRBV30 to TRBJ1-6; 7 bases map to TRBD1. The receptor was isolated from a young man in good health and CMV-seropositive. The sequenced sample was PBMCs. The CDR3 DNA follows: TGTGCCTGGACCGAGACAGGGTATAATTCACCCCTCCACTTT. Amino acids: CAWTETGYNSPLHF.